What follows is one T cell receptor beta chain and its context. Antigen specificity is unknown. This entry comes from a study of CXCR3-negative and CXCR3-positive naive CD8 T cells. Study results and caveats: Naive cells used TRBV-TRBJ genes in much the same way whether CXCR3-negative or CXCR3-positive; memory cells did not. CXCR3-positive naive cells had more hydrophobic TRB CDR3s than CXCR3-negative naive cells.

Each TRB cDNA library was prepared by 5' RACE (with UMI labels). One entry per CDR3 protein, without DNA, is what TCRdb gives after re-calling the 5' RACE reads. The sample table sets out roughly 80,000 distinct CDR3 sequences. The sequenced sample consisted of naive CXCR3+ CD8+ T cells from blood. As to subset: CD45RO-CCR7+CD27+CD95- naive CD8+ T cells expressing CXCR3 (TNR3+). The sequence came from a human donor in good health. Some clones in this sample may be carry-over from other donors' samples.

The CDR3 is CASRSGTSFYNEQFF. The rearrangement uses TRBV6-5 and TRBJ2-1; absent DNA, TCRdb's TRBD2 call cannot be checked. CDR1 is MNHEY, CDR2 SVGAGI, per germline. The CDR3 is 15 amino acids.